This TCR beta chain was identified in a study of blood T cell repertoires in COVID-19. Overall study: Sources were T cells, B-cell-depleted T cells, or PBMCs; the material itself was cDNA or gDNA.

Donors in Cohort 3 who had recovered were those with two negative PCRs, healthcare professional clearance, or resolution of their symptoms. The data were produced by immunoSEQ multiplex PCR, yet TCRdb's version contains in-frame clones alone and is incomplete. The table has about 190,000 clones, approximately 88% seen once. Trimming cost V 6 bases and J 6 bases; bases outside gene matches: 8. This CDR3 has 14 amino acids. CDR1 is MDHEN, CDR2 SYDVKM, per germline. Material: PBMCs or T cells enriched from blood (not recorded which). The rearrangement uses TRBV28 and TRBJ2-7; 10 bases fit TRBD1. The receptor's source is a woman in her twenties or thirties who had recovered from COVID-19. The DNA of the CDR3 is TGTGCCAGCAGCCCGCCGAGACAGGGGGCCGAGCAGTACTTC. This sequence encodes CASSPPRQGAEQYF.